Given below is one T cell receptor beta chain in context. No antigen is known for it. The entry originates in a study of shared clonotypes between healthy human individuals. In the study overall: Three plates were used per donor for CD4 naive, three for CD4 memory, two for CD8 naive and one for CD8 memory. The study, taken as a whole, reports: Across several donors, naive CD4 shared around 5.1%, naive CD8 less than 4%, memory CD4 more than 2%, memory CD8 0.4%.

CD45RO-negative CD8 cells positively selected for CCR7 made up the naive population, which excluded terminally differentiated effector memory CD45RA+ cells. With 2 bases removed from V and 3 bases from J, the gap between germline ends came to 10 bases. CDR1 is SGHVS, CDR2 FNYEAQ, per germline. This CDR3 spans 15 amino acids. The method was immunoSEQ multiplex PCR; TCRdb's version includes in-frame clones alone and lacks a portion of them. The sample yields 1.5 million to 2.5 million clones, 85% to 95% seen once. This chain uses TRBV7-6 with TRBJ2-2; D is perhaps TRBD1 (6 bases). This clonotype was sampled from a man in his late teens or twenties in good health. Sample: naive CD8+ T cells sorted from blood. The CDR3 DNA reads TGTGCCAGCAGCTTAATCCAGGGGTACACCGGGGAGCTGTTTTTT. This gives the protein CASSLIQGYTGELFF.